These 12 T cell receptor beta chains came from one sample sequenced in a study of control samples from healthy donors and cancer patients. The repertoire was sequenced with immunoSEQ multiplex PCR; TCRdb's copy has only in-frame clones and lacks some. Here the sample spans about 92,000 clones, more than 75% being singletons. Sequencing input: blood. The receptors were sampled from a woman in her sixties in good health.

This clone was found once. The chain combines TRBV5-1 with TRBJ1-1; D possibly corresponds to TRBD1 (6 bases). The V and J ends lost 0 bases and 2 bases respectively, with 11 bases between them. The CDR3 is made up of 15 amino acids. Per the germline V gene, CDR1 is SGHRS and CDR2 is YFSETQ. CDR3 sequence: CASSLATGYNTEAFF. CDR3 nucleotide sequence: TGCGCCAGCAGCTTGGCTACAGGGTACAACACTGAAGCTTTCTTT.

The chain recombines TRBV11-2 with TRBJ2-1, with 10 bases aligning to TRBD2. Unmatched junction bases numbered 0, after V lost 2 bases and J lost 2 bases. This CDR3 is built from 15 residues. Germline lookup yields CDR1 SGHAT and CDR2 FQNNGV. The CDR3 spells CASSLTSGTYNEQFF. The CDR3 DNA reads as TGTGCCAGCAGCTTAACTAGCGGGACCTACAATGAGCAGTTCTTC.

The chain couples TRBV2 to TRBJ1-2; 7 positions match TRBD1. CDR1 SNHLY and CDR2 FYNNEI come from the germline V gene. The CDR3 spans 12 residues. Trimming took 6 bases from V and 6 from J; bases not matched to a gene: 4. The DNA for the CDR3 is TGTGCCAGCAGCCCGACAGGGAATGGCTACACCTTC. As protein: CASSPTGNGYTF.

The CDR3 sequence: CSVEWGNTEAFF. The CDR3 region has the DNA TGCAGCGTTGAATGGGGGAACACTGAAGCTTTCTTT. The genes are TRBV29-1 and TRBJ1-1; no definite D call. Trimming took off 2 bases at V and 1 base at J, with 5 bases between the two ends. The CDR3 sequence is 12 residues long. The germline V gene encodes CDR1 SQVTM and CDR2 ANQGSEA.

Turning to this clone: The CDR3 does not close with the conserved phenylalanine or tryptophan, likely indicating a read error. The limits of the CDR3 on the DNA are not certain, so only TCRdb's listed CDR3 is given. The rearrangement links TRBV6-1 to TRBJ1-2; no DNA check was done on the table's D call, TRBD1. The CDR3 numbers 12 amino acids, ends counted. The V gene's germline CDR1 is MNHNS and CDR2 SASEGT. CDR3 region: CASSEHRGRVSL.

V and J are TRBV5-1 and TRBJ1-2; the D is unclear. Trimming stripped 0 bases from V and 2 bases from J, with 14 bases between. Germline values: CDR1 SGHRS, CDR2 YFSETQ. The CDR3 is 16 amino acids. The CDR3 bases are TGCGCCAGCAGCTTGGACTACAGCCTCCCGAACTATGGCTACACCTTC. It is translated as CASSLDYSLPNYGYTF. The variable domain in full, with the rest retrieved from reference TRBV5-1 and TRBJ1-2, is KAGVTQTPRYLIKTRGQQVTLSCSPISGHRSVSWYQQTPGQGLQFLFEYFSETQRNKGNFPGRFSGRQFSNSRSEMNVSTLELGDSALYLCASSLDYSLPNYGYTFGSGTRLTVV.

The chain combines TRBV3-1 (or the pseudogene TRBV3-2) with TRBJ2-3; 13 bases agree with TRBD2. V was pared by 4 bases and J by 4 bases, with 2 bases of the junction left unmatched. Germline V gene sequence: CDR1 LGHDT, CDR2 YNNKEL (reference sequence). The CDR3 consists of 15 residues. The chain's CDR3 is CASSLTSGRSDTQYF. The CDR3, as DNA: TGTGCCAGCAGCCTGACTAGCGGGAGGTCAGATACGCAGTATTTT.

The rearrangement joins TRBV7-8 to TRBJ2-7; the D gene could be TRBD1 or TRBD2 (5 bases each). CDR1 is SGHVS, CDR2 FQNEAQ, per germline. This CDR3 has 16 residues. V shed 5 bases and J shed 7 bases, with 24 bases lying between them. CDR3 residues: CASSLMIPGPSHEQYF. CDR3 nucleotide sequence: TGTGCCAGCAGCCTTATGATTCCGGGACCTAGCCATGAGCAGTACTTC.

CDR3 protein: CASSLVLDNTDTQYF. For the CDR3, the DNA is TGTGCCAGCAGCTTAGTTTTGGACAACACAGATACGCAGTATTTT. J is TRBJ2-3 and V is TRBV7-9, with D maybe TRBD1 (5 bases). The V end lost 1 base, the J end lost 2 bases, and 10 bases lay between the germline ends. CDR3 length: 15 amino acids. Germline values: CDR1 SEHNR, CDR2 FQNEAQ (reference sequence).

The rearrangement uses TRBV7-2 and TRBJ1-5; tentative D call: TRBD1 (6 bases). The CDR3 is 16 residues long. Germline V gene lookup returns CDR1 SGHTA and CDR2 FQGNSA. Between the trimmed V and J ends, which lost 1 base and 2 bases, there was a span of 12 bases. The CDR3 region is CASSLEGAGGNQPQHF. The CDR3 DNA reads as TGTGCCAGCAGCTTAGAAGGGGCAGGGGGCAATCAGCCCCAGCATTTT.

This chain joins TRBV29-1 and TRBJ2-5, with 7 bases aligning to TRBD2. Germline-derived CDR1 and CDR2 are SQVTM and ANQGSEA. Trimming cost V 4 bases and J 5 bases; bases outside gene matches: 4. The length of the CDR3 is 12 residues. CDR3 coding DNA: TGCAGCGTTGGGGCGGGAGCGGAGACCCAGTACTTC. Its protein is CSVGAGAETQYF.

J is TRBJ2-1 and V is TRBV18; no definite D call. CDR3 length equals 12 residues. The V end lost 2 bases, the J end lost 8 bases, and 7 bases lay between the germline ends. The germline V gene encodes CDR1 KGHSH and CDR2 LQKENI. The CDR3 DNA is TGTGCCAGCTCACCAATGGCGGATGAGCAGTTCTTC. It is translated as CASSPMADEQFF. Drawing the rest from reference TRBV18 and TRBJ2-1, the complete variable domain is NAGVMQNPRHLVRRRGQEARLRCSPMKGHSHVYWYRQLPEEGLKFMVYLQKENIIDESGMPKERFSAEFPKEGPSILRIQQVVRGDSAAYFCASSPMADEQFFGPGTRLTVL.